The TCR beta chain under discussion was sequenced for a study of T cell changes during pregnancy in multiple sclerosis. The assay was immunoSEQ multiplex PCR, and TCRdb's table has in-frame clones only and misses some. The sample gives some 80,000 clones, 94% of which show up once; about 0.13% is in the top ten. V lost 5 bases to trimming and J lost 8 bases, with 11 bases between them. CDR1 is DFQATT, CDR2 SNEGSKA, per germline (reference sequence). The CDR3 totals 11 residues. This receptor was taken from a female donor with multiple sclerosis, enrolled in a pregnancy study. V usage is TRBV20-1 and J usage is TRBJ2-3, with D maybe TRBD2 (5 bases). The sample consisted of CD4+ T cells from peripheral blood mononuclear cells, taken after pregnancy. The DNA for the CDR3 is TGCAGTGCTGAACTAGAGGGTACGCAGTATTTT. Its translation is CSAELEGTQYF.